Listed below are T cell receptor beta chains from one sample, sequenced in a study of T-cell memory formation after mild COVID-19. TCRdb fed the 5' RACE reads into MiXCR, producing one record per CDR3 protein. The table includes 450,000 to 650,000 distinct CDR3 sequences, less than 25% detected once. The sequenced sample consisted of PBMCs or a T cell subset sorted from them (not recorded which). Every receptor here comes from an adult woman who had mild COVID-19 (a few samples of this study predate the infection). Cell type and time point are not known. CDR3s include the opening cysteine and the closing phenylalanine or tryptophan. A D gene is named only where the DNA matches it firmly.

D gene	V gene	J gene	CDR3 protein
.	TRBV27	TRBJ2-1	CASSLIAYNEQFF
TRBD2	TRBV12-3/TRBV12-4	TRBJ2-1	CASSPRLAGGYNEQFF
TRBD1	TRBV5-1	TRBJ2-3	CASSRDRGVDTQYF
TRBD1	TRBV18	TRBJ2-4	CASSPRGTGLTKDIQYF
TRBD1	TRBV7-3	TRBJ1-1	CASTGGAAYTEAFF
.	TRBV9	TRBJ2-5	CASSVGPVIQETQYF
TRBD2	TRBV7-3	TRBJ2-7	CASSLFGTREHEQYF
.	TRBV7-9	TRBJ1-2	CASSPTSDNYGYTF
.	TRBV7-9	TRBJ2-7	CASSVGPDSPYEQYF
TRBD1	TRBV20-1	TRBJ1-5	CSARPTGVNNQPQHF
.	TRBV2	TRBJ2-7	CASSDRTSSPYEQYF
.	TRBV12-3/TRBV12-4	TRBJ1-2	CASRTLSNYGYTF
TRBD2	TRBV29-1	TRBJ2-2	CSVESDGVSGVNTGELFF
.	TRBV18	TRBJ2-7	CASSPYQSEQYF
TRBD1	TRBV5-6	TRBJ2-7	CASSLWTGSEQYF
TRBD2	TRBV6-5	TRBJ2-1	CASSYSGTSGRSSYNEQFF
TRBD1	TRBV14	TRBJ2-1	CASSPRVDRDNEQFF
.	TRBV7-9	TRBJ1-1	CASSRPNRQEDF
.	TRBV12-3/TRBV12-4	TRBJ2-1	CASGSGREQFF
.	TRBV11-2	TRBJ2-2	CASSSTETNTGELFF
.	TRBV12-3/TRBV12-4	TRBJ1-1	CASSEPLVEGRDTEAFF
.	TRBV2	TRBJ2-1	CATFGDSLHNEQFF
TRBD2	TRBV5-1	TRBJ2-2	CASSLRSHVSGGPNTGELFF
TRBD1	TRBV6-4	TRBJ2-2	CASNKGQDTGELFF
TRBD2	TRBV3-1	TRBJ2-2	CASSQLTGGGAPGELFF
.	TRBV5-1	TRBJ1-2	CASTGLDGYTF
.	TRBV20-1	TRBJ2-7	CSASPPSVRLSYEQYF
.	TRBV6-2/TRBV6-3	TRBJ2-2	CASSYPGELFF
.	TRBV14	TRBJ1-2	CASSQTLLGGDYGYTF
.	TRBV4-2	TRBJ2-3	CASSRVSPSGLGTADTQYF
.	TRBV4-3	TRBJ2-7	CASSQVGAGVLHEQYF
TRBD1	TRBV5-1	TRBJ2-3	CASSARQGDTQYF